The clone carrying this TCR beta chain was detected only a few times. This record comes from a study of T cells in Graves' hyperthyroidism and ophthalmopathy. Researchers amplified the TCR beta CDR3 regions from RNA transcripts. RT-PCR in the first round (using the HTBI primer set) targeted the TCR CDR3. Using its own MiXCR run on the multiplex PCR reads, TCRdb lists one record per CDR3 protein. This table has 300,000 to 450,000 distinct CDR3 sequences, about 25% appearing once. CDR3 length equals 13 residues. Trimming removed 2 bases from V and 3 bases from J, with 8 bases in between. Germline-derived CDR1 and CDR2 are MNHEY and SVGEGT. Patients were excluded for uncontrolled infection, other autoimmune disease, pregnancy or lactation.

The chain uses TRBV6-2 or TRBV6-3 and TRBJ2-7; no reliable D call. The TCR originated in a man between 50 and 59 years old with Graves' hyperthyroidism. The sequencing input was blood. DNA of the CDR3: TGTGCCAGCAGTTACAGACCTGACTACGAGCAGTACTTC. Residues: CASSYRPDYEQYF.